These T cell receptor beta chains were read from a single sample in a study of cytomegalovirus exposure and HLA in healthy donors. Assay: immunoSEQ multiplex PCR; the TCRdb copy retains only in-frame clones and omits some. This sample yields roughly 240,000 clones, of which about 86% are seen a single time; about 3% belongs to the top ten. Material for sequencing was PBMCs. These receptors originate from a young man in good health and CMV-seronegative. The CDR3 runs from the conserved cysteine through the conserved F or W. D genes are given only for firm matches. Clone size is shown for a subset of rows, as once, few, many or a class of expanded clone.

V: TRBV27
J: TRBJ2-7
D: NA
size: NA
CDR3: CAAGLRKEQYF
DNA: TGTGCCGCGGGCCTACGTAAAGAGCAGTACTTC

V: TRBV9
J: TRBJ2-2
D: TRBD1
size: NA
CDR3: CASSPPHRGGTGELFF
DNA: TGTGCCAGCAGCCCGCCCCACAGGGGTGGCACCGGGGAGCTGTTTTTT

V: TRBV29-1
J: TRBJ2-3
D: NA
size: NA
CDR3: CSVDRGRTDTQYF
DNA: TGCAGCGTTGACAGGGGCCGCACAGATACGCAGTATTTT

V: TRBV28
J: TRBJ2-7
D: TRBD1
size: NA
CDR3: CASTPGTGVPYEQYF
DNA: TGTGCCAGCACCCCCGGGACAGGGGTACCCTACGAGCAGTACTTC

V: TRBV7-9
J: TRBJ2-7
D: TRBD1
size: NA
CDR3: CASSYPTGWLRQGPYEQYF
DNA: TGTGCCAGCAGCTATCCGACAGGGTGGCTACGCCAGGGTCCCTACGAGCAGTACTTC

V: TRBV6-1
J: TRBJ2-3
D: NA
size: NA
CDR3: CASSGSGLYTDTQYF
DNA: TGTGCCAGCAGTGGCAGCGGTCTTTACACAGATACGCAGTATTTT

V: TRBV7-2
J: TRBJ1-6
D: NA
size: NA
CDR3: CASSLGGGVSSPLHF
DNA: TGTGCCAGCAGCTTAGGTGGGGGGGTTAGTTCACCCCTCCACTTT

V: TRBV28
J: TRBJ1-6
D: NA
size: NA
CDR3: CASSYSQGSYNSPLHF
DNA: TGTGCCAGCAGTTATTCACAGGGCTCCTATAATTCACCCCTCCACTTT

V: TRBV28
J: TRBJ1-2
D: NA
size: NA
CDR3: CASSSPNTGGYTF
DNA: TGTGCCAGCAGCTCCCCCAATACGGGAGGCTACACCTTC

V: TRBV5-6
J: TRBJ2-1
D: TRBD2
size: NA
CDR3: CASSPGTSGGQFF
DNA: TGTGCCAGCAGCCCCGGGACTAGCGGTGGGCAGTTCTTC

V: TRBV5-1
J: TRBJ2-1
D: NA
size: NA
CDR3: CASSLENVGGFSEQFF
DNA: TGCGCCAGCAGCTTGGAAAATGTAGGGGGATTCAGTGAGCAGTTCTTC

V: TRBV5-1
J: TRBJ2-1
D: NA
size: NA
CDR3: CASSLNPYAAAPYNEQFF
DNA: TGCGCCAGCAGCTTGAACCCTTACGCGGCGGCCCCCTACAATGAGCAGTTCTTC

V: TRBV5-1
J: TRBJ1-6
D: TRBD1
size: NA
CDR3: CASSFSRGQDSPLHF
DNA: TGCGCCAGCAGCTTTTCAAGGGGGCAGGATTCACCCCTCCACTTT

V: TRBV7-8
J: TRBJ1-6
D: TRBD1
size: NA
CDR3: CASSHRGGQGANSPLHF
DNA: TGTGCCAGCAGCCACCGCGGCGGACAGGGCGCTAATTCACCCCTCCACTTT

V: TRBV7-8
J: TRBJ2-7
D: NA
size: NA
CDR3: CASSFVTGPYEQYF
DNA: TGTGCCAGCAGCTTCGTGACAGGCCCATACGAGCAGTACTTC

V: TRBV10-3
J: TRBJ1-1
D: NA
size: many
CDR3: CAISEVRANTEAFF
DNA: TGTGCCATCAGTGAAGTCAGGGCGAACACTGAAGCTTTCTTT